Listed here is a single T cell receptor (beta chain). These data originate in a study of T cell responses to AZD1222 COVID-19 vaccine. Generated by immunoSEQ multiplex PCR, the TCRdb table keeps only in-frame clones and is missing some. The sample lists about 70,000 clones; approximately 90% were seen once. This sequence originates from an adult who received the MenACWY meningococcal vaccine as a control. Sample: peripheral blood, taken 28 days after the second dose of the MenACWY control vaccine.

CDR3 residues: CASSLSAGAGNTIYF. Here the CDR3 DNA reads TGTGCCAGCAGTTTAAGCGCAGGGGCTGGAAACACCATATATTTT. The genes are TRBV27 and TRBJ1-3, with D maybe TRBD1 (6 bases). The V end was cut by 2 bases, the J end by 2 bases, with 10 bases between. The CDR3 is made up of 15 amino acids. CDR1 MNHEY and CDR2 SMNVEV come from the germline V gene (reference sequence).